The 25 T cell receptor beta chains below all came from one sample that was sequenced in a study of persistence of HIV-infected CD4 T cells. This was the immunoSEQ version 4 assay in survey mode. TCRdb's copy holds only in-frame clones and misses some; the assay was immunoSEQ multiplex PCR. The sample carries under 20,000 clones, 75% to 85% recorded once. Stimulation used approximately 9.1 ug/mL lysate from CMV-infected fibroblasts. Sorting selected CD4+ T cells upregulating both CD40 ligand and CD69. These receptors' antigens are unknown. Sequences were derived from CD4+ T cells sorted from PBMCs after 18-hour stimulation, sampled from a patient who received antiretroviral therapy. The receptor source for this set is an adult man with HIV who was CMV-seropositive.

The chain employs TRBV28 and TRBJ1-1; D remains unclear. This CDR3 has 13 residues. V lost 3 bases, J lost 4 bases, and 9 bases lay in between. Germline V gives CDR1 MDHEN, CDR2 SYDVKM. For the CDR3, the DNA is TGTGCCAGCAGTTTCCGAATGGGCACTGAAGCTTTCTTT. Its protein product is CASSFRMGTEAFF.

Details on this clone: This CDR3 is also generated by other DNA sequences in the sample. The chain employs TRBV27 and TRBJ2-7; 7 bases are a match to TRBD1. The germline V gene has CDR1 MNHEY and CDR2 SMNVEV (reference sequence). The CDR3 runs to 13 residues. Trimming took 9 bases from V and 0 from J; bases not matched to a gene: 5. The CDR3 here is CASGTANSYEQYF. CDR3 DNA sequence: TGTGCCAGTGGGACAGCTAACTCCTACGAGCAGTACTTC.

The gene calls are TRBV24-1 and TRBJ1-2; 7 bases match TRBD1. The junction had 5 bases not matched to a gene; V was cut back by 4 bases and J by 4 bases. This CDR3 comprises 14 residues. Germline CDR1 KGHDR, CDR2 SFDVKD. CDR3: CATSEGGQFYGYTF. In DNA form, the CDR3 reads TGTGCCACCAGTGAGGGGGGACAGTTCTATGGCTACACCTTC.

The rearrangement uses TRBV18 and TRBJ2-7; perhaps TRBD1 as D (5 bases). This CDR3 contains 14 residues. The germline CDR1 and CDR2 sequences are KGHSH and LQKENI. Trimming left V 2 bases short and J 2 bases short, with 10 bases between. The CDR3 spells CASSPGKGAYEQYF. The CDR3 nucleotides are TGTGCCAGCTCACCAGGGAAAGGGGCCTACGAGCAGTACTTC.

The V call is TRBV12-3 or TRBV12-4, the J call TRBJ2-1, with 10 bases matching TRBD2. The V gene end was trimmed by 4 bases and the J gene end by 12 bases; junction bases not matched to a gene: 3. This CDR3 is built from 12 residues. The CDR3 loop is CASSSSSGGQFF. DNA for the CDR3: TGTGCCAGCAGTTCCTCTAGCGGGGGGCAGTTCTTC.

The chain employs TRBV5-1 and TRBJ2-2; 7 nucleotides line up with TRBD1. This CDR3 spans 16 amino acids. Germline-derived CDR1 and CDR2 are SGHRS and YFSETQ. V was pared by 3 bases and J by 0 bases, with 5 bases of the junction left unmatched. The CDR3 DNA reads TGCGCCAGCAGCTGGAAGACAGGGTCGAACACCGGGGAGCTGTTTTTT. It is translated as CASSWKTGSNTGELFF.

The chain employs TRBV6-5 and TRBJ2-7; D gene uncertain. V lost 6 bases, J lost 4 bases, and 13 bases lay in between. There are 13 residues in the CDR3. Germline V gene sequence: CDR1 MNHEY, CDR2 SVGAGI. This chain's CDR3 is CASSFTVSYEQYF. As DNA, the CDR3 is TGTGCCAGCAGCTTCACGGTTAGTTACGAGCAGTACTTC.

This chain uses TRBV30 with TRBJ2-2, with D perhaps being TRBD1 or TRBD2 (6 bases each). This CDR3 has 18 amino acids. Germline loops: CDR1 GTSNPN, CDR2 SVGIG (reference sequence). V lost 0 bases, J lost 4 bases, and 21 bases lay in between. The CDR3 coding sequence is TGTGCCTGGAGTGTACTAGGAGGGGGTACTTCGATCACCGGGGAGCTGTTTTTT. Translated: CAWSVLGGGTSITGELFF.

The chain links TRBV15 to TRBJ1-4; D is possibly TRBD1 (6 bases). This CDR3 has 15 amino acids. The ends were cut back, 0 bases at V and 8 bases at J, with 13 bases in the middle. CDR1 and CDR2 (germline): LNHNV, YYDKDF (reference sequence). For the CDR3, the DNA is TGTGCCACCAGCAGAGATATACAGGGAAGCGAAAAACTGTTTTTT. Translated: CATSRDIQGSEKLFF.

This sequence joins TRBV24-1 and TRBJ2-2; D not resolved. The CDR3 has 15 amino acids. Germline V lookup: CDR1 KGHDR, CDR2 SFDVKD. Trimming stripped 3 bases from V and 7 bases from J, with 14 bases between. The CDR3 protein is CATSDPGAVIGELFF. The DNA for the CDR3 is TGTGCCACCAGTGATCCAGGTGCGGTCATCGGGGAGCTGTTTTTT.

This clone was seen a handful of times. This chain uses TRBV7-9 with TRBJ1-6; maybe TRBD1 (5 bases). Germline V lookup: CDR1 SEHNR, CDR2 FQNEAQ (reference sequence). The CDR3 sequence is 14 residues long. The V end was cut by 0 bases, the J end by 11 bases, with 11 bases between. The CDR3 nucleotides read TGTGCCAGCAGCTTAGCGGCAGGGTCTACACCCCTCCACTTT. Translated, it gives CASSLAAGSTPLHF.

This clone was picked up one time. CDR3 in amino acids: CASSSGQRNTGELFF. CDR3 sequence (DNA): TGTGCCAGCTCATCTGGACAGAGGAACACCGGGGAGCTGTTTTTT. This chain connects TRBV18 to TRBJ2-2; a possible D gene is TRBD1 (6 bases). V was pared by 5 bases and J by 1 base, with 11 bases between. This CDR3 has 15 amino acids. Looked up from germline, CDR1 is KGHSH and CDR2 is LQKENI.

Worth noting for this clone: Other DNA variants within this sample encode the same CDR3. V gene TRBV5-4 combines with J gene TRBJ2-7, with TRBD1 matching over 10 bases. The germline V gene has CDR1 SGHNT and CDR2 YYREEE (reference sequence). This CDR3 contains 14 residues. V shed 4 bases, J shed 2 bases, and the junction held 3 bases outside the gene matches. The CDR3 DNA follows: TGTGCCAGCAGCCCGACAGGGGGCCCCTACGAGCAGTACTTC. It specifies CASSPTGGPYEQYF.

This clone came up a few times. The chain links TRBV2 to TRBJ2-7; 9 bases agree with TRBD1. The CDR3 contains 14 residues. Per germline, CDR1 SNHLY and CDR2 FYNNEI. Unmatched junction bases numbered 3, after V lost 2 bases and J lost 4 bases. The DNA of the CDR3 is TGTGCCAGCAGTGAACTTGGGACAGGGTACGAGCAGTACTTC. Amino acid sequence: CASSELGTGYEQYF.

This clone was recorded once. The chain has TRBV5-1 and TRBJ1-1; no clear D gene. V was shortened by 1 base and J by 1 base, with 5 bases between the two germline ends. CDR3 length: 13 residues. The germline CDR1 and CDR2 sequences are SGHRS and YFSETQ. The DNA of the CDR3 is TGCGCCAGCAGCTTGACACAGAACACTGAAGCTTTCTTT. This translates into CASSLTQNTEAFF.

The table lists this clone with a few counts. The genes are TRBV4-1 and TRBJ2-1, with TRBD1 matching over 8 bases. This CDR3 region has 17 residues. The germline V gene encodes CDR1 MGHRA and CDR2 YSYEKL. V was pared by 3 bases and J by 0 bases, with 7 bases of the junction left unmatched. CDR3 coding DNA: TGCGCCAGCAGCCACCCCGACAGGGGAAGCTCCTACAATGAGCAGTTCTTC. It is translated as CASSHPDRGSSYNEQFF.

The chain uses TRBV5-1 and TRBJ1-2, with D possibly being TRBD1 (6 bases). This CDR3 has 13 amino acids. The V gene's germline CDR1 is SGHRS and CDR2 YFSETQ. V was shortened by 0 bases and J by 4 bases, with 7 bases between the two germline ends. The CDR3 region is CASSLEQGYGYTF. For the CDR3, the DNA is TGCGCCAGCAGCTTGGAACAGGGCTATGGCTACACCTTC. Together with reference TRBV5-1 and TRBJ1-2, the CDR3 gives the full variable domain: KAGVTQTPRYLIKTRGQQVTLSCSPISGHRSVSWYQQTPGQGLQFLFEYFSETQRNKGNFPGRFSGRQFSNSRSEMNVSTLELGDSALYLCASSLEQGYGYTFGSGTRLTVV.

Here the CDR3 reads CASRATGQAFF. In DNA form, the CDR3 reads TGTGCCAGCAGGGCCACGGGCCAGGCTTTCTTT. The genes are TRBV3-1 (or the pseudogene TRBV3-2) and TRBJ1-1; no clear D. The ends were cut back, 6 bases at V and 11 bases at J, with 13 bases in the middle. Germline CDR1 LGHDT, CDR2 YNNKEL (reference sequence). The CDR3 is 11 residues long.

The genes are TRBV2 and TRBJ2-7; no firm D call. This CDR3 has 15 residues. Germline V gives CDR1 SNHLY, CDR2 FYNNEI. V lost 6 bases, J lost 0 bases, and 15 bases lay in between. The CDR3 region is CASRISPDYSYEQYF. The CDR3 coding sequence is TGTGCCAGCAGAATCTCCCCGGATTACTCCTACGAGCAGTACTTC. The full variable domain, its missing parts supplied by reference TRBV2 and TRBJ2-7, is EPEVTQTPSHQVTQMGQEVILRCVPISNHLYFYWYRQILGQKVEFLVSFYNNEISEKSEIFDDQFSVERPDGSNFTLKIRSTKLEDSAMYFCASRISPDYSYEQYFGPGTRLTVT.

The chain combines TRBV19 with TRBJ1-1; D unresolved. This CDR3 comprises 16 residues. Germline values: CDR1 LNHDA, CDR2 SQIVND (reference sequence). Trimming pared 3 bases from V and 4 bases from J, leaving 18 bases between. The CDR3 is CASSIPPSQRGTEAFF. In nucleotides, the CDR3 is TGTGCCAGTAGTATTCCCCCGTCTCAGCGGGGCACTGAAGCTTTCTTT.

V and J are TRBV19 and TRBJ1-1; no clear D. Germline V gene lookup returns CDR1 LNHDA and CDR2 SQIVND (reference sequence). The CDR3 runs 14 residues. V was trimmed by 3 bases and J by 1 base, leaving 9 bases between them. The CDR3 loop reads CASSIGPSNTEAFF. As DNA, the CDR3 is TGTGCCAGTAGTATTGGGCCTTCGAACACTGAAGCTTTCTTT.

The V call is TRBV24-1, the J call TRBJ1-2; 9 nucleotides agree with TRBD1. The V gene end was trimmed by 4 bases and the J gene end by 2 bases; junction bases not matched to a gene: 4. Per germline, CDR1 KGHDR and CDR2 SFDVKD. The CDR3 runs to 15 residues. CDR3 DNA: TGTGCCACCAGTGACACCGGGACAGGGAACTATGGCTACACCTTC. Encoded protein: CATSDTGTGNYGYTF.

The DNA for the CDR3 is TGTGCCAGCACCGGGACTAGCGGGGGTATTCAGTACTTC. This translates into CASTGTSGGIQYF. V is TRBV6-5 and J is TRBJ2-4, with 14 bases aligning to TRBD2. J was trimmed by 10 bases and V by 7 bases; bases with no gene match: 3. The CDR3 consists of 13 residues. The germline CDR1 and CDR2 sequences are MNHEY and SVGAGI.

The chain links TRBV20-1 to TRBJ2-3; the D is unclear. The V end lost 5 bases, the J end lost 6 bases, and 9 bases lay between the germline ends. Germline CDR1 is DFQATT and CDR2 is SNEGSKA (reference sequence). The CDR3 runs to 11 residues. CDR3: CSAQKQDTQYF. In DNA form, the CDR3 reads TGCAGTGCTCAGAAGCAGGATACGCAGTATTTT.

The sample holds one count of this clone. This chain joins TRBV5-1 and TRBJ2-4; TRBD1 aligns across 9 bases. Per germline, CDR1 SGHRS and CDR2 YFSETQ. V trimming: 4 bases; J trimming: 7 bases; junction bases outside the gene matches: 12. CDR3 length: 16 amino acids. The DNA for the CDR3 is TGCGCCAGCAGCGTGGGACAGGGTAATGTTAAGAACATTCAGTACTTC. This translates into CASSVGQGNVKNIQYF.